The 9 T cell receptor beta chains below all came from one sample that was sequenced in a study of PD-1 blockade in classical Hodgkin lymphoma. Only in-frame clones appear in the TCRdb table, and some are missing; sequencing was by immunoSEQ multiplex PCR. Of some 10,000 clones listed, 82% are singletons. Brentuximab vedotin exposure varied among the patients, all of whom had relapsed after autologous stem cell transplantation. The sample here was peripheral blood mononuclear cells (PBMCs), taken before the second cycle of nivolumab. The source of these receptors is a human donor with classical Hodgkin lymphoma.

This sequence joins TRBV28 and TRBJ2-5; perhaps TRBD1 as D (5 bases). Trimming removed 8 bases at V and 4 bases at J, with 8 bases between. Germline CDR1 reads MDHEN; CDR2 reads SYDVKM. The CDR3 runs 11 residues. The CDR3 is CASGALETQYF. Here the CDR3 DNA reads TGTGCCAGCGGGGCACTAGAGACCCAGTACTTC.

CDR3 sequence: CASSPLWGGGETQYF. The CDR3 DNA reads as TGTGCCAGCAGCCCCCTCTGGGGCGGGGGGGAGACCCAGTACTTC. The rearrangement uses TRBV14 and TRBJ2-5; the match to TRBD2 covers 8 bases. The CDR3 runs to 15 residues. Per the germline V gene, CDR1 is SGHDN and CDR2 is FVKESK. V was clipped by 4 bases and J by 5 bases; unmatched bases: 9.

This chain uses TRBV19 with TRBJ2-1; D is ambiguous. The CDR3 has 13 amino acids. Trimming removed 7 bases from V and 2 bases from J, with 9 bases in between. CDR1 and CDR2 from the germline V gene are LNHDA and SQIVND (reference sequence). The CDR3 protein is CASNPSAYNEQFF. The DNA for the CDR3 is TGTGCCAGTAACCCTTCGGCCTACAATGAGCAGTTCTTC.

The chain joins TRBV18 to TRBJ2-7; no clear D gene. The CDR3 consists of 14 residues. CDR1 and CDR2 (germline): KGHSH, LQKENI. V was trimmed by 3 bases and J by 6 bases, leaving 15 bases between them. The CDR3 sequence: CASSPGIPLLEQYF. In DNA form, the CDR3 reads TGTGCCAGCTCACCGGGGATTCCCCTCCTCGAGCAGTACTTC.

The CDR3: CASSPRTSVETQYF. DNA of the CDR3: TGTGCCAGCAGCCCTCGGACTAGCGTGGAGACCCAGTACTTC. The chain uses TRBV5-4 and TRBJ2-5, with 9 bases aligning to TRBD2. CDR1 is SGHNT and CDR2 is YYREEE in the germline V gene (reference sequence). The CDR3 contains 14 residues. V gave up 4 bases and J gave up 5 bases; unmatched junction bases: 6.

V usage is TRBV4-1 and J usage is TRBJ2-7; D might be TRBD2 (5 bases). CDR3 size: 13 residues. V was cut by 0 bases and J by 5 bases, with 8 bases left in between. Germline CDR1 and CDR2: MGHRA and YSYEKL. This CDR3 is CASSQEGRDEQYF. The DNA of the CDR3 is TGCGCCAGCAGCCAAGAAGGGCGGGACGAGCAGTACTTC.

This sequence joins TRBV25-1 and TRBJ1-1; 9 bases match TRBD1. The V gene's germline CDR1 is MGHDK and CDR2 SYGVNS. The V segment lost 3 bases and the J segment 4 bases; nucleotides outside the gene matches: 6. This CDR3 contains 15 residues. The chain's CDR3 is CASSDTRQGGTEAFF. For the CDR3, the DNA is TGTGCCAGCAGTGATACCCGACAGGGGGGCACTGAAGCTTTCTTT. Filled out from reference TRBV25-1 and TRBJ1-1, the complete variable domain reads EADIYQTPRYLVIGTGKKITLECSQTMGHDKMYWYQQDPGMELHLIHYSYGVNSTEKGDLSSESTVSRIRTEHFPLTLESARPSHTSQYLCASSDTRQGGTEAFFGQGTRLTVV.

The CDR3 DNA reads TGTGCCAGCCTTCCCCGGAGCCCCGGGGACACCATATATTTT. This codes for CASLPRSPGDTIYF. The gene calls are TRBV2 and TRBJ1-3; D unresolved. The CDR3 contains 14 residues. Germline V gives CDR1 SNHLY, CDR2 FYNNEI. V dropped 8 bases and J dropped 8 bases, with 19 bases sitting between them.

The V gene is TRBV6-5, the J gene TRBJ2-2, with 9 bases lining up with TRBD2. Trimming cost V 2 bases and J 3 bases; bases outside gene matches: 4. This CDR3 region has 16 residues. Germline-derived CDR1 and CDR2 are MNHEY and SVGAGI. This CDR3 is CASSYAQRGDTGELFF. CDR3 nucleotides: TGTGCCAGCAGTTACGCCCAGCGGGGGGACACCGGGGAGCTGTTTTTT.